Listed here are 8 T cell receptor beta chains from one sample, sequenced in a study of T cell responses to AZD1222 COVID-19 vaccine. Produced via immunoSEQ multiplex PCR; TCRdb's table is partial and in-frame only. The sample includes approximately 210,000 clones, approximately 94% of them seen just once. The input for sequencing was peripheral blood, taken 28 days after the second dose of the MenACWY control vaccine. These receptors all stem from an adult who received the MenACWY meningococcal vaccine as a control.

The chain is built from TRBV18 and TRBJ1-1; D is undetermined. The CDR3 extends over 12 amino acids. The germline gives CDR1 KGHSH, CDR2 LQKENI. Trimming took 5 bases from V and 5 from J, leaving 9 bases between them. CDR3 residues: CASSSGGTEAFF. The CDR3 DNA is TGTGCCAGCTCAAGCGGAGGGACTGAAGCTTTCTTT.

The rearrangement links TRBV30 to TRBJ2-7; perhaps TRBD2 as D (5 bases). CDR3 length: 16 residues. Trimming shortened V by 0 bases and J by 4 bases, and 19 bases separated the two germline ends. Germline values: CDR1 GTSNPN, CDR2 SVGIG (reference sequence). The CDR3 is CAWSVLTPSWEYEQYF. CDR3 DNA: TGTGCCTGGAGTGTACTGACCCCCTCGTGGGAGTACGAGCAGTACTTC.

This chain joins TRBV4-2 and TRBJ2-7, with a weak D call TRBD1 (5 bases). The germline V and J ends were trimmed by 1 base and 0 bases, with 10 bases remaining between them. The germline CDR1 and CDR2 sequences are LGHNA and YNFKEQ. The CDR3 sequence is 15 residues long. In DNA, the CDR3 is TGTGCCAGCAGCCAAGCTCAGGGTGGCTCCTACGAGCAGTACTTC. Translating it yields CASSQAQGGSYEQYF.

The gene calls are TRBV5-8 and TRBJ2-3; D gene unclear. Germline V gene lookup returns CDR1 SGHTS and CDR2 YDEGEE. Trimming shortened V by 3 bases and J by 0 bases, and 17 bases separated the two germline ends. This CDR3 region has 17 residues. This chain's CDR3 is CASSSPPWFTSTDTQYF. CDR3 nucleotide sequence: TGTGCCAGCAGCTCGCCCCCCTGGTTTACTAGCACAGATACGCAGTATTTT. The full variable domain, in which reference TRBV5-8 and TRBJ2-3 provide the parts outside the CDR3, is EAGVTQSPTHLIKTRGQQATLRCSPISGHTSVYWYQQALGLGLQFLLWYDEGEERNRGNFPPRFSGRQFPNYSSELNVNALELEDSALYLCASSSPPWFTSTDTQYFGPGTRLTVL.

This chain joins TRBV19 and TRBJ2-7, with 7 bases lining up with TRBD1. The germline CDR1 and CDR2 sequences are LNHDA and SQIVND (reference sequence). The length of the CDR3 is 14 residues. After removal of 3 bases from V and 2 bases from J, the junction contained 4 bases not matched to a gene. DNA of the CDR3: TGTGCCAGTAGTATCTCAGGGGGAACCTACGAGCAGTACTTC. It is translated as CASSISGGTYEQYF.

This chain links TRBV2 with TRBJ2-1; the match to TRBD2 covers 7 bases. In germline, CDR1 is SNHLY, CDR2 FYNNEI. The junction had 9 bases not matched to a gene; V was cut back by 6 bases and J by 1 base. The CDR3 length is 16 residues. Written as DNA, the CDR3 is TGTGCCAGCAGCGGCGGGCTAGCGGAATCCTACAATGAGCAGTTCTTC. This translates into CASSGGLAESYNEQFF. The full variable domain, rest sourced from reference TRBV2 and TRBJ2-1, is EPEVTQTPSHQVTQMGQEVILRCVPISNHLYFYWYRQILGQKVEFLVSFYNNEISEKSEIFDDQFSVERPDGSNFTLKIRSTKLEDSAMYFCASSGGLAESYNEQFFGPGTRLTVL.

The genes are TRBV3-1 (or the pseudogene TRBV3-2) and TRBJ1-1; D uncertain. This CDR3 is 15 amino acids long. The germline V gene has CDR1 LGHDT and CDR2 YNNKEL (reference sequence). V was clipped by 2 bases and J by 4 bases, with 14 bases between them. Here the CDR3 reads CASSQRGRVITEAFF. The CDR3 DNA reads as TGTGCCAGCAGCCAACGAGGGAGGGTTATCACTGAAGCTTTCTTT.

This rearrangement joins TRBV6-5 to TRBJ2-1; D is uncertain. Germline V gene data show CDR1 as MNHEY and CDR2 as SVGAGI. The CDR3 length is 13 residues. Trimming took off 0 bases at V and 9 bases at J, with 9 bases between the two ends. CDR3 sequence reads: CASSYSPSGEQFF. CDR3 coding DNA: TGTGCCAGCAGTTACTCCCCGTCCGGTGAGCAGTTCTTC.